This entry is about one T cell receptor (beta chain). The data stem from a study of cytomegalovirus exposure and HLA in healthy donors. In the PCR, 60 Vbeta and 13 Jbeta primers were used. The data were produced by immunoSEQ multiplex PCR, yet TCRdb's version contains in-frame clones alone and is incomplete. Seen here are 200,000 to 250,000 clones, 76% observed once, and the top ten hold about 0.63%. V dropped 1 base and J dropped 10 bases, with 17 bases sitting between them. The CDR3 is 15 amino acids. The germline gives CDR1 SEHNR, CDR2 FQNEAQ (reference sequence). V and J are TRBV7-9 and TRBJ2-1, with D tentatively TRBD2 (6 bases). The TCR sequence derives from a man between 18 and 29 years old in good health and CMV-seronegative. Sequencing used PBMCs. The CDR3 spells CASSLVGSGAVEQFF. The CDR3 DNA follows: TGTGCCAGCAGCTTAGTAGGCTCGGGAGCGGTGGAGCAGTTCTTC.